The rows below give T cell receptor beta chains drawn from one sample of a study of blood T cell repertoires in COVID-19. Using immunoSEQ multiplex PCR, the repertoire was profiled, and TCRdb retains in-frame clones only, with some absent. The sample includes roughly 330,000 clones, around 83% of them seen just once. Sequenced material: peripheral blood. The source is a woman aged 50 to 60 with acute or convalescent COVID-19. The CDR3 runs from the conserved cysteine through the conserved F or W. A D gene is named only where the DNA matches it firmly. Where a row states a size, it is once, few, many or the class of an expanded clone; other rows omit it.

V gene: TRBV7-9
clone size: once
D gene: TRBD1
J gene: TRBJ2-3
CDR3 protein: CASSLGQGIGDTQYF
CDR3 DNA: TGTGCCAGCAGCTTAGGACAGGGGATCGGAGATACGCAGTATTTT

V gene: TRBV7-3
clone size: NA
D gene: NA
J gene: TRBJ2-2
CDR3 protein: CASSLTSRNTGELFF
CDR3 DNA: TGTGCCAGCAGCTTAACGAGTCGGAACACCGGGGAGCTGTTTTTT

V gene: TRBV18
clone size: NA
D gene: TRBD1
J gene: TRBJ1-1
CDR3 protein: CASSPTGGLDRAEAFF
CDR3 DNA: TGTGCCAGCTCCCCGACAGGGGGTTTAGATCGGGCTGAAGCTTTCTTT

V gene: TRBV30
clone size: NA
D gene: NA
J gene: TRBJ1-2
CDR3 protein: CAWSSPRGFGSQYGYTF
CDR3 DNA: TGTGCCTGGAGTTCCCCTCGCGGATTCGGGTCGCAGTATGGCTACACCTTC

V gene: TRBV20-1
clone size: NA
D gene: TRBD1
J gene: TRBJ1-1
CDR3 protein: CSASKGTGVNTEAFF
CDR3 DNA: TGCAGTGCTAGTAAGGGGACAGGGGTGAACACTGAAGCTTTCTTT

V gene: TRBV19
clone size: NA
D gene: NA
J gene: TRBJ2-2
CDR3 protein: CASSIVQGSPGELFF
CDR3 DNA: TGTGCCAGTAGTATAGTACAGGGTTCGCCCGGGGAGCTGTTTTTT

V gene: TRBV6-5
clone size: NA
D gene: NA
J gene: TRBJ1-1
CDR3 protein: CASRYTTGTEAFF
CDR3 DNA: TGTGCCAGCAGGTACACGACTGGGACTGAAGCTTTCTTT

V gene: TRBV6-6
clone size: NA
D gene: TRBD1
J gene: TRBJ1-1
CDR3 protein: CASNRQGASHTEAFF
CDR3 DNA: TGTGCCAGCAACCGACAGGGGGCGAGTCACACTGAAGCTTTCTTT

V gene: TRBV10-3
clone size: NA
D gene: NA
J gene: TRBJ1-1
CDR3 protein: CAISDLGGNTEAFF
CDR3 DNA: TGTGCCATCAGTGATCTAGGGGGGAACACTGAAGCTTTCTTT

V gene: TRBV10-2
clone size: NA
D gene: NA
J gene: TRBJ1-5
CDR3 protein: CASSEPGVGEPQHF
CDR3 DNA: TGCGCCAGCAGTGAGCCGGGGGTTGGGGAGCCCCAGCATTTT

V gene: TRBV10-3
clone size: few
D gene: TRBD2
J gene: TRBJ2-7
CDR3 protein: CAISAETSGLSYEQYF
CDR3 DNA: TGTGCCATCAGTGCGGAGACTAGCGGGCTCTCCTACGAGCAGTACTTC

V gene: TRBV2
clone size: NA
D gene: NA
J gene: TRBJ2-4
CDR3 protein: CASSALGGNIQYF
CDR3 DNA: TGTGCCAGCAGCGCCTTGGGGGGAAACATTCAGTACTTC

V gene: TRBV29-1
clone size: NA
D gene: NA
J gene: TRBJ1-1
CDR3 protein: CSVEGQSNTEAFF
CDR3 DNA: TGCAGCGTTGAAGGACAGTCGAACACTGAAGCTTTCTTT

V gene: TRBV10-3
clone size: NA
D gene: TRBD2
J gene: TRBJ2-1
CDR3 protein: CAINPGLAGIYNEQFF
CDR3 DNA: TGTGCCATCAACCCGGGACTAGCGGGAATCTACAATGAGCAGTTCTTC

V gene: TRBV27
clone size: NA
D gene: TRBD2
J gene: TRBJ2-7
CDR3 protein: CASSLRGGSSSYEQYF
CDR3 DNA: TGTGCCAGCAGTTTAAGGGGCGGGAGTAGCTCCTACGAGCAGTACTTC

V gene: TRBV28
clone size: few
D gene: NA
J gene: TRBJ1-4
CDR3 protein: CASSYLDSNEKLFF
CDR3 DNA: TGTGCCAGCAGCTACCTGGACAGTAATGAAAAACTGTTTTTT

V gene: TRBV30
clone size: once
D gene: TRBD2
J gene: TRBJ2-2
CDR3 protein: CAWSVLWRGSAHTGELFF
CDR3 DNA: TGTGCCTGGAGTGTACTATGGCGGGGGTCCGCGCACACCGGGGAGCTGTTTTTT

V gene: TRBV11-2
clone size: NA
D gene: TRBD1
J gene: TRBJ1-2
CDR3 protein: CASSLGKQGIAANYGYTF
CDR3 DNA: TGTGCCAGCAGCTTAGGGAAACAGGGGATTGCAGCTAACTATGGCTACACCTTC

V gene: TRBV5-1
clone size: NA
D gene: TRBD1
J gene: TRBJ2-3
CDR3 protein: CASSSGTGTDTQYF
CDR3 DNA: TGCGCCAGCAGCTCAGGGACAGGGACAGATACGCAGTATTTT

V gene: TRBV24-1
clone size: NA
D gene: NA
J gene: TRBJ1-1
CDR3 protein: CATSDSRANTEAFF
CDR3 DNA: TGTGCCACCAGTGATTCCAGGGCAAACACTGAAGCTTTCTTT

V gene: TRBV6-2/TRBV6-3
clone size: NA
D gene: NA
J gene: TRBJ1-2
CDR3 protein: CASSGPGQSSSGYTF
CDR3 DNA: TGTGCCAGCAGTGGACCTGGACAGAGTTCCAGTGGCTACACCTTC

V gene: TRBV18
clone size: NA
D gene: NA
J gene: TRBJ1-1
CDR3 protein: CASSLAQVETEAFF
CDR3 DNA: TGTGCCAGCTCACTGGCACAGGTCGAAACTGAAGCTTTCTTT

V gene: TRBV19
clone size: NA
D gene: TRBD2
J gene: TRBJ2-3
CDR3 protein: CASTPGLAGGKGTQYF
CDR3 DNA: TGTGCCAGTACCCCAGGACTAGCGGGAGGGAAGGGCACGCAGTATTTT

V gene: TRBV19
clone size: NA
D gene: TRBD1
J gene: TRBJ1-1
CDR3 protein: CASSRTGTGLNRGEAFF
CDR3 DNA: TGTGCCAGTAGCCGGACCGGGACCGGGTTGAACAGGGGTGAAGCTTTCTTT

V gene: TRBV5-6
clone size: once
D gene: NA
J gene: TRBJ2-2
CDR3 protein: CASSFLAGGELFF
CDR3 DNA: TGTGCCAGCAGCTTCCTCGCAGGCGGGGAGCTGTTTTTT

V gene: TRBV6-2/TRBV6-3
clone size: NA
D gene: TRBD1
J gene: TRBJ2-7
CDR3 protein: CASSRDSGASYEQYF
CDR3 DNA: TGTGCCAGCAGTCGGGACAGTGGGGCCTCCTACGAGCAGTACTTC

V gene: TRBV2
clone size: NA
D gene: NA
J gene: TRBJ2-1
CDR3 protein: CASSEAQAGQFF
CDR3 DNA: TGTGCCAGCAGTGAAGCCCAAGCTGGGCAGTTCTTC

V gene: TRBV10-3
clone size: NA
D gene: TRBD1
J gene: TRBJ1-4
CDR3 protein: CATRQGAAEKLFF
CDR3 DNA: TGTGCCACACGACAGGGGGCTGCTGAAAAACTGTTTTTT

V gene: TRBV7-9
clone size: NA
D gene: NA
J gene: TRBJ1-1
CDR3 protein: CASSAREHTEAFF
CDR3 DNA: TGTGCCAGCAGCGCTCGGGAGCACACTGAAGCTTTCTTT

V gene: TRBV5-1
clone size: NA
D gene: TRBD1
J gene: TRBJ2-7
CDR3 protein: CASSLGTGPQEQYF
CDR3 DNA: TGCGCCAGCAGCTTGGGGACAGGACCACAGGAGCAGTACTTC

V gene: TRBV4-1
clone size: NA
D gene: NA
J gene: TRBJ1-2
CDR3 protein: CASSQVEGKRGYTF
CDR3 DNA: TGCGCCAGCAGCCAAGTGGAGGGGAAGCGAGGCTACACCTTC

V gene: TRBV6-5
clone size: once
D gene: TRBD1
J gene: TRBJ1-1
CDR3 protein: CASSYTGETEAFF
CDR3 DNA: TGTGCCAGCAGTTATACAGGGGAGACTGAAGCTTTCTTT

V gene: TRBV10-1
clone size: NA
D gene: TRBD1
J gene: TRBJ2-1
CDR3 protein: CANRGLRTGFAQFF
CDR3 DNA: TGCGCTAATAGGGGGTTACGGACAGGATTTGCGCAGTTCTTC

V gene: TRBV2
clone size: NA
D gene: NA
J gene: TRBJ2-5
CDR3 protein: CASNGGQKETQYF
CDR3 DNA: TGTGCCAGCAATGGCGGACAGAAAGAGACCCAGTACTTC

V gene: TRBV28
clone size: NA
D gene: NA
J gene: TRBJ2-5
CDR3 protein: CASSSSRGGLRETQYF
CDR3 DNA: TGTGCCAGCAGTTCCTCTAGGGGGGGTTTGAGGGAGACCCAGTACTTC

V gene: TRBV5-1
clone size: NA
D gene: NA
J gene: TRBJ1-2
CDR3 protein: CASRPVTTNYGYTF
CDR3 DNA: TGCGCCAGCAGGCCAGTCACGACTAACTATGGCTACACCTTC

V gene: TRBV2
clone size: NA
D gene: NA
J gene: TRBJ2-4
CDR3 protein: CASSPILDGIQYF
CDR3 DNA: TGTGCCAGCAGTCCCATTTTAGATGGCATTCAGTACTTC

V gene: TRBV4-1
clone size: NA
D gene: NA
J gene: TRBJ1-6
CDR3 protein: CASSQVPGGYNSPLHF
CDR3 DNA: TGCGCCAGCAGCCAAGTTCCGGGAGGCTATAATTCACCCCTCCACTTT

V gene: TRBV4-1
clone size: NA
D gene: TRBD1
J gene: TRBJ1-5
CDR3 protein: CASSQDRGQLYQPQHF
CDR3 DNA: TGCGCCAGCAGCCAAGATCGGGGACAGCTATATCAGCCCCAGCATTTT

V gene: TRBV19
clone size: NA
D gene: NA
J gene: TRBJ1-4
CDR3 protein: CASSTSNVGDEKLFF
CDR3 DNA: TGTGCCAGTAGTACCTCCAATGTAGGGGATGAAAAACTGTTTTTT

V gene: TRBV14
clone size: NA
D gene: NA
J gene: TRBJ2-7
CDR3 protein: CASSQEWRSPLEQYF
CDR3 DNA: TGTGCCAGCAGCCAAGAGTGGCGGAGCCCCTTAGAGCAGTACTTC

V gene: TRBV6-5
clone size: NA
D gene: NA
J gene: TRBJ1-3
CDR3 protein: CASSYSGLDTRNTIYF
CDR3 DNA: TGTGCCAGCAGTTACTCGGGTCTCGACACTCGAAACACCATATATTTT

V gene: TRBV4-2
clone size: NA
D gene: TRBD2
J gene: TRBJ2-6
CDR3 protein: CASSQGTSGLTGANVLTF
CDR3 DNA: TGTGCCAGCAGCCAAGGAACTAGCGGGCTCACTGGGGCCAACGTCCTGACTTTC

V gene: TRBV19
clone size: NA
D gene: NA
J gene: TRBJ1-5
CDR3 protein: CASSIGGTPYQPQHF
CDR3 DNA: TGTGCCAGTAGTATAGGGGGGACACCGTATCAGCCCCAGCATTTT

V gene: TRBV5-4
clone size: NA
D gene: NA
J gene: TRBJ1-4
CDR3 protein: CASSQGGGFNEKLFF
CDR3 DNA: TGTGCCAGCAGCCAAGGCGGAGGGTTTAATGAAAAACTGTTTTTT